These T cell receptor beta chains were read from a single sample in a study of blood T cell repertoires in COVID-19. TCRdb keeps only in-frame clones here, not all; method: immunoSEQ multiplex PCR. In the table there are about 280,000 clones, roughly 85% of which are singletons. Sequencing input: peripheral blood. The receptors stem from a woman aged 70-85 years with acute or convalescent COVID-19. Each CDR3 is given with its conserved first and last residue. A D gene is named only where the DNA matches it firmly. A clone size is listed for some rows: how often the clone was seen (once, few, many), or a class if it is expanded.

TRBJ2-1 | TRBD2 | once | 16 | TRBV6-2/TRBV6-3 | CASSLTKRGGRNEQFF
TRBJ1-5 | . | . | 13 | TRBV2 | CASNIRGNQPQHF
TRBJ1-2 | . | . | 12 | TRBV20-1 | CSASRESYGYTF
TRBJ1-1 | . | . | 11 | TRBV6-1 | CASSEGDRIIF
TRBJ1-5 | . | . | 16 | TRBV5-5 | CASSLSPGVSNQPQHF
TRBJ1-1 | . | . | 13 | TRBV5-1 | CASSSGQGTEAFF
TRBJ2-3 | TRBD1 | . | 16 | TRBV14 | CASSQGGTVTTDTQYF
TRBJ2-1 | . | . | 12 | TRBV7-2 | CASSFTYNEQFF
TRBJ1-1 | TRBD1 | . | 15 | TRBV7-8 | CASSQDRAVNTEAFF
TRBJ2-1 | . | . | 14 | TRBV2 | CASRGRDTYNEQFF
TRBJ1-1 | TRBD1 | . | 19 | TRBV5-5 | CASSPGQGVYTDFYTEAFF